These 11 T cell receptor beta chains were sequenced from one sample in a study of control samples from healthy donors and cancer patients. Sequenced by immunoSEQ multiplex PCR; TCRdb stores in-frame clones only, minus some. The data contain around 27,000 clones, approximately 85% of them singletons. The material sequenced was PBMCs. The receptors derive from an older woman with head and neck cancer.

The chain uses TRBV9 and TRBJ2-3; unclear D gene. The CDR3 loop spans 14 amino acids. CDR1 and CDR2 from the germline V gene are SGDLS and YYNGEE. V shed 4 bases and J shed 2 bases, with 11 bases lying between them. The CDR3 nucleotides read TGTGCCAGCAGCCCTAGTAGAGCCACAGATACGCAGTATTTT. This codes for CASSPSRATDTQYF.

The rearrangement links TRBV27 to TRBJ2-3; D may correspond to TRBD1 or TRBD2 (5 bases each). Germline V gives CDR1 MNHEY, CDR2 SMNVEV (reference sequence). V was shortened by 1 base and J by 0 bases, with 11 bases between the two germline ends. The CDR3 is 16 amino acids. The CDR3 region is CASSLLPGRSTDTQYF. As DNA, the CDR3 is TGTGCCAGCAGTTTATTGCCGGGACGGAGCACAGATACGCAGTATTTT.

The rearrangement uses TRBV2 and TRBJ2-2, with 7 bases that match TRBD2. Germline CDR1 reads SNHLY; CDR2 reads FYNNEI. V shed 2 bases, J shed 4 bases, and the junction held 10 bases outside the gene matches. The CDR3 consists of 17 residues. The CDR3 DNA reads TGTGCCAGCAGTGAAAGTCGGACTAGTGTTTTCACCGGGGAGCTGTTTTTT. It encodes CASSESRTSVFTGELFF.

V usage is TRBV5-5 and J usage is TRBJ2-6; TRBD1 agrees at 7 bases. The length of the CDR3 is 18 residues. CDR1 is SGHKS and CDR2 is YYEKEE in the germline V gene (reference sequence). The trim removed 4 bases at V and 3 bases at J, leaving 13 bases unmatched. The CDR3 reads CASSKWRQGVGGANVLTF. As DNA, the CDR3 is TGTGCCAGCAGCAAGTGGAGGCAGGGGGTTGGTGGGGCCAACGTCCTGACTTTC.

This clone occurred a few times. This chain uses TRBV5-1 with TRBJ2-7; D gene ambiguous. V lost 4 bases and J lost 0, with 17 bases in between. Germline V CDR1 and CDR2: SGHRS, YFSETQ. The CDR3 loop spans 16 amino acids. The CDR3, as DNA: TGCGCCAGCAGCGTAGACATGGCGTCCTCCTCCTACGAGCAGTACTTC. It encodes CASSVDMASSSYEQYF.

The chain links TRBV7-9 to TRBJ2-1; D unresolved. Deletions cut 3 bases from V and 0 bases from J, with 18 bases between. CDR3 size: 18 residues. Germline V gene data show CDR1 as SEHNR and CDR2 as FQNEAQ (reference sequence). The DNA of the CDR3 is TGTGCCAGCAGCTTTTGGTTAAGAGGTCTAAGCTCCTACAATGAGCAGTTCTTC. Translated: CASSFWLRGLSSYNEQFF.

V usage is TRBV19 and J usage is TRBJ1-1; possibly TRBD1 for D (5 bases). The CDR3 consists of 13 residues. Germline lookup yields CDR1 LNHDA and CDR2 SQIVND (reference sequence). Trimming removed 6 bases at V and 2 bases at J, with 10 bases between. In DNA, the CDR3 is TGTGCCAGTAGGCTGACAGCAAACACTGAAGCTTTCTTT. It translates to CASRLTANTEAFF.

The chain carries TRBV18 and TRBJ1-1; D uncertain. Germline CDR1 KGHSH, CDR2 LQKENI. CDR3 length equals 14 residues. The V gene lost 6 bases and the J gene lost 0 bases, with 11 bases spanning the gap. In DNA, the CDR3 is TGTGCCAGCTCTCTGGACGGAGTGAACACTGAAGCTTTCTTT. Residues: CASSLDGVNTEAFF.

This chain connects TRBV4-1 to TRBJ1-5; 8 bases agree with TRBD1. Germline lookup yields CDR1 MGHRA and CDR2 YSYEKL. J lost 2 bases, V lost 2 bases, and 2 bases had no gene match. CDR3 length equals 15 residues. The chain's CDR3 is CASSQQGAGNQPQHF. The CDR3 DNA sequence: TGCGCCAGCAGCCAACAGGGGGCAGGCAATCAGCCCCAGCATTTT.

The chain links TRBV7-2 to TRBJ2-7; D is unresolved. Germline CDR1 SGHTA, CDR2 FQGNSA. Trimming pared 5 bases from V and 0 bases from J, leaving 11 bases between. The CDR3 runs 14 residues. CDR3: CASSPHTSSYEQYF. The CDR3 nucleotides read TGTGCCAGCAGCCCCCACACATCCTCCTACGAGCAGTACTTC.

The chain uses TRBV10-3 and TRBJ1-1, with D unclear. CDR1 and CDR2 (germline): ENHRY, SYGVKD. The CDR3 sequence is 13 residues long. V lost 1 base, J lost 5 bases, and 8 bases lay in between. The CDR3 sequence: CAISEWRATEAFF. The CDR3, as DNA: TGTGCCATCAGTGAGTGGAGGGCAACTGAAGCTTTCTTT.